What follows describes a single TCR beta chain. The data derive from a study of blood T cell repertoires in COVID-19. Turning to the study itself: Acute-phase and convalescent COVID-19 samples originated in the United States, Italy and Spain. T cells, B-cell-depleted T cells, or PBMCs supplied cDNA or gDNA.

Per the authors' pipeline: Amplifying reference gene primers gave estimates of nucleated cell counts. The repertoire was sequenced with immunoSEQ multiplex PCR; TCRdb's copy has only in-frame clones and lacks some. That table is the source of V, J and clone size, and D and trimming were worked out from the DNA. The repertoire holds some 150,000 clones, over 85% seen once, with about 1.5% in the top ten. The germline V gene has CDR1 MNHEY and CDR2 SVGAGI. This CDR3 region has 15 residues. V trimming: 6 bases; J trimming: 2 bases; junction bases outside the gene matches: 8. The receptor's source is a human donor in a cohort sampled during active COVID-19. The chain carries TRBV6-5 and TRBJ1-2; the match to TRBD1 covers 8 bases. The sequenced sample consisted of peripheral blood. CDR3 bases: TGTGCCAGCAGCCAAGACAGGGGTGGAAACTATGGCTACACCTTC. Encoded protein: CASSQDRGGNYGYTF.